This TCR beta chain was retrieved from a study of T-cell memory formation after mild COVID-19. This clonotype has more than one count but fewer than ten. The germline V gene has CDR1 KGHDR and CDR2 SFDVKD. Trimming at V came to 6 bases and at J to 10 bases, leaving 8 bases not matched to a gene. The CDR3 sequence is 13 residues long. TCRdb reanalysed the 5' RACE reads using MiXCR and keeps one entry per CDR3 protein. This table has about 57,000 distinct CDR3 sequences, 10% to 15% appearing once. The rearrangement uses TRBV24-1 and TRBJ2-5; 9 bases map to TRBD1. Sequencing input: PBMCs or a T cell subset sorted from them (not recorded which). The receptor was isolated from a man between 18 and 29 years old who had mild COVID-19 (a few samples of this study predate the infection). Cell type and time point are not known. The CDR3 sequence: CATSKGQGGIQYF. The CDR3 region has the DNA TGTGCCACCAGTAAGGGACAGGGAGGGATCCAGTACTTC.